The table lists the clone carrying this T cell receptor beta chain with many counts. TCRdb re-analysed the 5' RACE reads in MiXCR, keeping a single row per CDR3 protein. This repertoire shows about 55,000 distinct CDR3 sequences, 4% to 5.5% found once; its top ten account for about 3%. This specimen belongs to a study of neurological immune-mediated disorders. V was cut by 3 bases and J by 2 bases, with 17 bases left in between. The CDR3 loop spans 15 amino acids. CDR1 and CDR2 from the germline V gene are DFQATT and SNEGSKA (reference sequence). The specimen was PBMCs. This rearrangement joins TRBV20-1 to TRBJ2-7; no reliable D call. The receptor's source is a man between 45 and 60 years old with multiple sclerosis. CDR3 coding DNA: TGCAGTGCTAGCGTTGCCTCCGGCTATCCCTACGAGCAGTACTTC. It yields the protein CSASVASGYPYEQYF.